This is a list of T cell receptor beta chains from one sample in a study of T cell responses to AZD1222 COVID-19 vaccine. Generated by immunoSEQ multiplex PCR, the TCRdb table keeps only in-frame clones and is missing some. The data contain 83,000 or so clones, roughly 82% of them singletons. The sample in question was peripheral blood, obtained on day 0 of AZD1222 vaccination. These receptors were collected from an adult in good health. Both conserved end residues are part of each CDR3. A D gene is named only where the DNA matches it firmly. Clone sizes are given selectively: once, few, many, or a class where the clone is expanded.

v_gene: TRBV28
d_gene: -
j_gene: TRBJ2-6
abundance: -
CDR3aa: CASSPQIAGANVLTF
CDR3nt: TGTGCCAGCAGCCCGCAAATCGCGGGGGCCAACGTCCTGACTTTC

v_gene: TRBV6-6
d_gene: TRBD1
j_gene: TRBJ2-1
abundance: few
CDR3aa: CASSYAGTGEYNEQFF
CDR3nt: TGTGCCAGCAGTTACGCCGGGACAGGTGAATACAATGAGCAGTTCTTC

v_gene: TRBV7-2
d_gene: TRBD1
j_gene: TRBJ1-2
abundance: few
CDR3aa: CASSPRDSFYGYTF
CDR3nt: TGTGCCAGCAGCCCCAGGGACAGTTTCTATGGCTACACCTTC

v_gene: TRBV5-4
d_gene: TRBD2
j_gene: TRBJ2-3
abundance: -
CDR3aa: CASSLAAGASTQYF
CDR3nt: TGTGCCAGCAGCTTGGCTGCGGGAGCCAGCACGCAGTATTTT

v_gene: TRBV5-1
d_gene: TRBD1
j_gene: TRBJ1-1
abundance: once
CDR3aa: CASSFGQGGKAFF
CDR3nt: TGCGCCAGCAGCTTTGGACAGGGAGGGAAAGCTTTCTTT

v_gene: TRBV28
d_gene: -
j_gene: TRBJ1-6
abundance: -
CDR3aa: CASSPDNIYQYDSPLHF
CDR3nt: TGTGCCAGCAGTCCCGATAATATCTATCAATATGATTCACCCCTCCACTTT

v_gene: TRBV4-3
d_gene: -
j_gene: TRBJ1-2
abundance: -
CDR3aa: CASSQSNRNYGYTF
CDR3nt: TGCGCCAGCAGCCAATCGAACAGAAACTATGGCTACACCTTC

v_gene: TRBV5-1
d_gene: -
j_gene: TRBJ2-7
abundance: once
CDR3aa: CASSLVRDPYEQYF
CDR3nt: TGCGCCAGCAGCTTGGTGAGGGATCCCTACGAGCAGTACTTC

v_gene: TRBV14
d_gene: -
j_gene: TRBJ2-3
abundance: -
CDR3aa: CASSPGLPATDTQYF
CDR3nt: TGTGCCAGCAGCCCTGGACTCCCTGCAACAGATACGCAGTATTTT

v_gene: TRBV7-8
d_gene: -
j_gene: TRBJ2-3
abundance: -
CDR3aa: CASRVLILGTDTQYF
CDR3nt: TGTGCCAGCAGGGTACTAATTTTGGGCACAGATACGCAGTATTTT

v_gene: TRBV7-6
d_gene: -
j_gene: TRBJ2-7
abundance: -
CDR3aa: CASSLGGRDEQYF
CDR3nt: TGTGCCAGCAGCTTAGGGGGTCGGGACGAGCAGTACTTC

v_gene: TRBV3-1/TRBV3-2
d_gene: TRBD2
j_gene: TRBJ2-1
abundance: -
CDR3aa: CASSQDPGLAGIEQFF
CDR3nt: TGTGCCAGCAGCCAAGATCCGGGACTAGCGGGGATTGAGCAGTTCTTC

v_gene: TRBV19
d_gene: -
j_gene: TRBJ1-1
abundance: once
CDR3aa: CASGLDWERTEAFF
CDR3nt: TGTGCCAGCGGACTTGACTGGGAGCGGACTGAAGCTTTCTTT

v_gene: TRBV5-1
d_gene: -
j_gene: TRBJ1-4
abundance: -
CDR3aa: CASSLGPEGEKLFF
CDR3nt: TGCGCCAGCAGCTTGGGCCCAGAAGGCGAAAAACTGTTTTTT

v_gene: TRBV6-5
d_gene: TRBD1
j_gene: TRBJ1-2
abundance: -
CDR3aa: CASSYSGTGLDYGYTF
CDR3nt: TGTGCCAGCAGTTACTCCGGGACAGGCCTCGACTATGGCTACACCTTC

v_gene: TRBV3-1/TRBV3-2
d_gene: -
j_gene: TRBJ2-2
abundance: -
CDR3aa: CASSQVSPQFANTGELFF
CDR3nt: TGTGCCAGCAGCCAAGTTTCCCCCCAATTCGCGAACACCGGGGAGCTGTTTTTT

v_gene: TRBV2
d_gene: -
j_gene: TRBJ1-5
abundance: -
CDR3aa: CAGDNGNQPQHF
CDR3nt: TGTGCCGGCGACAATGGCAATCAGCCCCAGCATTTT

v_gene: TRBV3-1/TRBV3-2
d_gene: TRBD2
j_gene: TRBJ2-1
abundance: -
CDR3aa: CASSQARGGEQFF
CDR3nt: TGTGCCAGCAGCCAAGCGAGGGGAGGGGAGCAGTTCTTC

v_gene: TRBV7-2
d_gene: -
j_gene: TRBJ1-1
abundance: -
CDR3aa: CASSLAGLHMNTEAFF
CDR3nt: TGTGCCAGCAGCTTAGCGGGACTGCACATGAACACTGAAGCTTTCTTT

v_gene: TRBV13
d_gene: TRBD2
j_gene: TRBJ2-7
abundance: -
CDR3aa: CASSPLGGVRAGAYEQYF
CDR3nt: TGTGCCAGCAGCCCACTCGGAGGGGTTAGGGCGGGAGCCTACGAGCAGTACTTC

v_gene: TRBV4-1
d_gene: -
j_gene: TRBJ1-5
abundance: -
CDR3aa: CASSQVGSNQPQHF
CDR3nt: TGCGCCAGCAGCCAAGTAGGCAGCAATCAGCCCCAGCATTTT

v_gene: TRBV6-2/TRBV6-3
d_gene: -
j_gene: TRBJ1-1
abundance: -
CDR3aa: CASSPIGVEAFF
CDR3nt: TGTGCCAGCAGTCCGATCGGAGTTGAAGCTTTCTTT

v_gene: TRBV28
d_gene: -
j_gene: TRBJ2-4
abundance: -
CDR3aa: CASTYRFAKNIQYF
CDR3nt: TGTGCCAGCACGTACCGCTTCGCCAAAAACATTCAGTACTTC

v_gene: TRBV13
d_gene: TRBD1
j_gene: TRBJ1-3
abundance: -
CDR3aa: CASSPGTVSGNTIYF
CDR3nt: TGTGCCAGCAGCCCGGGGACAGTCTCTGGAAACACCATATATTTT

v_gene: TRBV7-9
d_gene: -
j_gene: TRBJ1-3
abundance: -
CDR3aa: CASSQTAARPFSGNTIYF
CDR3nt: TGTGCCAGCAGCCAAACAGCCGCCCGACCTTTTTCTGGAAACACCATATATTTT

v_gene: TRBV27
d_gene: -
j_gene: TRBJ1-2
abundance: -
CDR3aa: CASSLSANYGYTF
CDR3nt: TGTGCCAGCAGTTTATCAGCTAACTATGGCTACACCTTC